This T cell receptor beta chain was identified during a study of cytomegalovirus exposure and HLA in healthy donors. Regarding the study as a whole: A few chains linked to CMV were shown in vitro to be specific for CMV antigens.

As concerns this clone: Its antigen remains unidentified.

There are 16 residues in the CDR3. Trimming cost V 4 bases and J 4 bases; bases outside gene matches: 9. Looked up from germline, CDR1 is SGHRS and CDR2 is YFSETQ. PCR primers comprised 60 Vbeta and 13 Jbeta primers. Sequencing was performed with immunoSEQ multiplex PCR; in TCRdb, only in-frame clones are kept and a portion is missing. The repertoire includes some 160,000 clones, roughly four fifths of them detected once, and more than 7% sits in the top ten. Material for sequencing was PBMCs. The TCR was taken from a male donor in good health and CMV-seropositive. This rearrangement joins TRBV5-1 to TRBJ2-1; 9 bases align to TRBD2. The CDR3: CASSIEAGGYYNEQFF. The CDR3 coding sequence is TGCGCCAGCAGCATTGAGGCGGGAGGGTATTACAATGAGCAGTTCTTC.